This T cell receptor (beta chain) appears in the sequencing data of a study of CXCR3-negative and CXCR3-positive naive CD8 T cells. The CDR3 totals 16 residues. Germline V gives CDR1 MDHEN, CDR2 SYDVKM. As to this clonotype: Antigen specificity is unknown.

Notes on the study in general: Cryopreservation partially decreased CXCR3 expression, and most assays used fresh PBMCs. CD5 surface expression was similar among naive subsets, and TCR strength was estimated by inference from TRB CDR3 properties.

Via 5' RACE with UMI labels, TRB cDNA libraries were prepared. After re-calling the 5' RACE reads, TCRdb lists one entry per CDR3 protein, DNA absent. This sample's table reports about 40,000 distinct CDR3 sequences. The TCR comes from a human donor in good health. Some clones in this sample may be carry-over from other donors' samples. This sequence joins TRBV28 and TRBJ2-1; the TCRdb call, TRBD2, lacks DNA for checking. Sequenced input: memory CD8+ T cells from blood. The CDR3 region is CASSLNPGLDYNEQFF.